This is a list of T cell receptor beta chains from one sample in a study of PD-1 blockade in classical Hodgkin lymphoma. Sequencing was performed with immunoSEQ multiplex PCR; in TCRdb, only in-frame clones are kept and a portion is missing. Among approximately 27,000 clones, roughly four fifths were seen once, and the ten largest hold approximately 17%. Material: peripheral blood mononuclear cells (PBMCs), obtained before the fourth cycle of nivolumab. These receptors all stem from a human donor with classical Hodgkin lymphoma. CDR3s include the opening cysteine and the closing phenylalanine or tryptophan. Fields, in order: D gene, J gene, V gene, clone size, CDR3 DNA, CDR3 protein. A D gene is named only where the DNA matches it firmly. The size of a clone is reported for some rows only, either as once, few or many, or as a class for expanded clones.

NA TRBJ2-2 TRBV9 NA TGTGCCAGCAGCGTAGCCGGCGGGGAGCTGTTTTTT CASSVAGGELFF
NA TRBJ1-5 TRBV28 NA TGTGCCAGCAGGGATAGCAATCAGCCCCAGCATTTT CASRDSNQPQHF
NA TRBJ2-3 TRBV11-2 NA TGTGCCAGCAGCTTAGGATATACGCAGTATTTT CASSLGYTQYF
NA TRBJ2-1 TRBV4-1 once TGCGCCAGCAGCCAAGTATCCGGGCATGAGCAGTTCTTC CASSQVSGHEQFF
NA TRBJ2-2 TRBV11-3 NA TGTGCCAGCAGCCCCAAGGGGCTGAACACCGGGGAGCTGTTTTTT CASSPKGLNTGELFF
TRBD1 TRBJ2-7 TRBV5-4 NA TGTGCCAGCAGCGGGGCCGGGACAGCTTCCTACGAGCAGTACTTC CASSGAGTASYEQYF
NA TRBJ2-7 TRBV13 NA TGTGCCAGCAGCTTAGTGTCAGAGACCTACGAGCAGTACTTC CASSLVSETYEQYF
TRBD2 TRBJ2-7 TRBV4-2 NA TGTGCCAGCAGCCATGGCAGCGGGGGTGGCGAGCAGTACTTC CASSHGSGGGEQYF
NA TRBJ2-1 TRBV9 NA TGTGCCAGCAGCTGGGGGGGCGGAGAGCAGTTCTTC CASSWGGGEQFF
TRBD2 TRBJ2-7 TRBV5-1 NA TGCGCCAGCAGCTTGGGTAGCGGGGGGTCTATATACGAGCAGTACTTC CASSLGSGGSIYEQYF
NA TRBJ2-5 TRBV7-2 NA TGTGCCAGCAGCCACGGGGAGACCCAGTACTTC CASSHGETQYF
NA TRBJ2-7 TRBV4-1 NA TGCGCCAGCAGCCAAGATGGCTCCGGCAACGAGCAGTACTTC CASSQDGSGNEQYF
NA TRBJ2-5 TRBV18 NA TGTGCCAGCTCACCACCGTCTGAGCCCGGGGCGACCCAGTACTTC CASSPPSEPGATQYF
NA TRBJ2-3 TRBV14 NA TGTGCCAGCAGCCAAGATACAGGGCGACAAGATACGCAGTATTTT CASSQDTGRQDTQYF
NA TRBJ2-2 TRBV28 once TGTGCCAGCAGTTTATTCACCGGGGAGCTGTTTTTT CASSLFTGELFF
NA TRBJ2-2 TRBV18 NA TGTGCCAGCTCACCGATAGCGGACAGCTACACCGGGGAGCTGTTTTTT CASSPIADSYTGELFF
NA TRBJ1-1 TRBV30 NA TGTGCCTGGAACCTGCCAAACACTGAAGCTTTCTTT CAWNLPNTEAFF
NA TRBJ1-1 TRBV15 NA TGTGCCACCAGCAGAGATCGTAAAGGGAGAGGGTACACTGAAGCTTTCTTT CATSRDRKGRGYTEAFF
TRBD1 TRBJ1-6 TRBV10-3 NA TGTGCCATCAGTGACCGACAGGGGTTGGATTCACCCCTCCACTTT CAISDRQGLDSPLHF
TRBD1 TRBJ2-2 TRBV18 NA TGTGCCAGCTCATACGGACAGGGGGCCGGGGAGCTGTTTTTT CASSYGQGAGELFF
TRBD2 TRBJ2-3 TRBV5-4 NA TGTGCCAGCAGACTAGCGGGATCAAACACAGATACGCAGTATTTT CASRLAGSNTDTQYF
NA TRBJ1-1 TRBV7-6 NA TGTGCCAGCAGCTTAGATCAGGGGCGGGAAGCTTTCTTT CASSLDQGREAFF
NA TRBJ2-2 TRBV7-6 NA TGTGCCAGCAGCTTAGCAAAGGGAAACACCGGGGAGCTGTTTTTT CASSLAKGNTGELFF
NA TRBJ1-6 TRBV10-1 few TGCGCCAGCCCACCGGACACGAGCTCCTATAATTCACCCCTCCACTTT CASPPDTSSYNSPLHF